The 18 T cell receptor beta chains below all came from one sample that was sequenced in a study of HIV-infected patients and healthy controls. One entry per CDR3 protein, called by TCRdb with MiXCR from the 5' RACE reads. The profile covers 60,000 to 70,000 distinct CDR3 sequences, with under 25% appearing a single time and 1.1% to 1.5% taken by the ten largest. Sequencing was carried out using CD4+ T cells from blood. The receptor source for this set is a human donor in good health.

This clonotype has a handful of counts. An end of the junction does not agree with germline; a read error may underlie this. CDR3 sequence (DNA): TGTGCCAGCAGCCAACGGGGGTACAGTGAGCAGTTCTTC. Its protein product is CASSQRGYSEQFF. V and J are TRBV3-1 and TRBJ2-1; tentative D call: TRBD2 (6 bases). CDR1 and CDR2 (germline): LGHDT, YNNKEL (reference sequence). This CDR3 has 13 residues.

The table lists this clonotype with many counts. The chain joins TRBV3-1 to TRBJ1-2; TRBD1 is a possible D gene (6 bases). This CDR3 contains 13 residues. Between the trimmed V and J ends, which lost 4 bases and 7 bases, there was a span of 13 bases. In germline, CDR1 is LGHDT, CDR2 YNNKEL (reference sequence). The CDR3 coding sequence is TGTGCCAGCAGCCTACGGACAGCTGGTGGCTACACCTTC. Translating it yields CASSLRTAGGYTF.

In its sample, this clonotype was seen a few times. The rearrangement joins TRBV20-1 to TRBJ1-5; maybe TRBD1 (5 bases). This CDR3 contains 15 residues. Between the trimmed V and J ends, which lost 3 bases and 6 bases, there was a span of 18 bases. Germline values: CDR1 DFQATT, CDR2 SNEGSKA (reference sequence). This CDR3 reads CSASNRDGWGQPQHF. CDR3 nucleotides: TGCAGTGCTAGCAACCGGGACGGTTGGGGTCAGCCCCAGCATTTT.

This clonotype occurred a few times. The chain employs TRBV12-3 or TRBV12-4 and TRBJ2-3; D possibly corresponds to TRBD2 (5 bases). CDR3 size: 11 residues. V lost 6 bases and J lost 8, with 9 bases in between. The CDR3 nucleotides read TGTGCCAGCAGCAGCGGCGGTACGCAGTATTTT. Protein sequence: CASSSGGTQYF.

This clonotype was detected ten times or more. The rearrangement uses TRBV5-6 and TRBJ1-2; D unresolved. V lost 4 bases, J lost 8 bases, and 9 bases lay in between. This CDR3 is built from 11 residues. CDR1 is SGHDT, CDR2 YYEEEE, per germline. Written as DNA, the CDR3 is TGTGCCAGCAGCCGAGGTTACGGCTACACCTTC. Translation gives CASSRGYGYTF.

The V call is TRBV5-6, the J call TRBJ2-5; 9 bases line up with TRBD1. CDR1 is SGHDT, CDR2 YYEEEE, per germline. J was trimmed by 5 bases and V by 3 bases; bases with no gene match: 2. The CDR3 has 13 residues. CDR3 region: CASSWGQGETQYF. Written as DNA, the CDR3 is TGTGCCAGCAGCTGGGGACAGGGTGAGACCCAGTACTTC.

The CDR3 here is CASSDRSRDLNSPLHF. DNA for the CDR3: TGTGCCAGCAGTGATCGCTCCCGGGACCTCAATTCACCCCTCCACTTT. The chain has TRBV2 and TRBJ1-6; D might be TRBD1 (5 bases). Trimming removed 3 bases at V and 7 bases at J, with 16 bases between. Looked up from germline, CDR1 is SNHLY and CDR2 is FYNNEI. The CDR3 runs 16 residues.

CDR3: CASSLVSGYGTDTQYF. The CDR3 DNA reads TGTGCCAGCAGCTTAGTATCAGGGTACGGCACAGATACGCAGTATTTT. The chain employs TRBV11-2 and TRBJ2-3; D possibly corresponds to TRBD1 (5 bases). V was clipped by 1 base and J by 1 base, with 12 bases between them. Germline V gives CDR1 SGHAT, CDR2 FQNNGV. The CDR3 covers 16 residues.

This clonotype was seen only a few times. The J gene is TRBJ2-3, the V gene TRBV10-3, with 8 nucleotides matching TRBD2. Germline trimming cut 8 bases from V and 6 bases from J; bases unmatched to any gene: 10. In germline, CDR1 is ENHRY, CDR2 SYGVKD. The CDR3 extends over 14 amino acids. The CDR3 spells CAISDGRASDTQYF. CDR3 DNA sequence: TGTGCCATCTCCGACGGGAGGGCCTCCGATACGCAGTATTTT.

This clonotype was seen repeatedly, ten times or more. The chain joins TRBV29-1 to TRBJ2-1; D might be TRBD1 (5 bases). Germline V lookup: CDR1 SQVTM, CDR2 ANQGSEA. The CDR3 sequence is 15 residues long. V was cut by 4 bases and J by 0 bases, with 13 bases left in between. In DNA form, the CDR3 reads TGCAGCGTTGCCACAGGCAGTAGCTCCTACAATGAGCAGTTCTTC. Translation gives CSVATGSSSYNEQFF.

The chain has TRBV7-8 and TRBJ1-1, with TRBD1 matching over 7 bases. V was pared by 0 bases and J by 6 bases, with 13 bases of the junction left unmatched. CDR1 SGHVS and CDR2 FQNEAQ come from the germline V gene. The CDR3 spans 17 residues. CDR3 sequence (DNA): TGTGCCAGCAGCTTAGCGAGTGGTCAGGGGGTCGGCGCTGAAGCTTTCTTT. Its protein product is CASSLASGQGVGAEAFF. Full variable domain (missing parts from reference TRBV7-8 and TRBJ1-1): GAGVSQSPRYKVAKRGQDVALRCDPISGHVSLFWYQQALGQGPEFLTYFQNEAQLDKSGLPSDRFFAERPEGSVSTLKIQRTQQEDSAVYLCASSLASGQGVGAEAFFGQGTRLTVV.

The chain is built from TRBV11-3 and TRBJ2-7, with a tentative D call TRBD2 (6 bases). Germline CDR1 SGHNT, CDR2 YENEEA. This CDR3 has 16 residues. With 4 bases removed from V and 6 bases from J, the gap between germline ends came to 22 bases. The CDR3, as DNA: TGTGCCAGCAGCTCCCCTCCTCAAACTGCGGAGGGCGAGCAGTACTTC. Translated: CASSSPPQTAEGEQYF.

This clonotype was detected many times. The chain links TRBV4-2 to TRBJ2-1; 10 bases line up with TRBD2. With 3 bases clipped from V and 0 bases from J, the junction kept 5 bases outside the gene matches. CDR3 length equals 17 residues. Germline CDR1 reads LGHNA; CDR2 reads YNFKEQ. The CDR3 DNA is TGTGCCAGCAGCCATCTACTAGCGGGGTCCTCCTACAATGAGCAGTTCTTC. This translates into CASSHLLAGSSYNEQFF.

This clonotype turned up a few times. J is TRBJ2-7 and V is TRBV29-1; 10 bases agree with TRBD1. J lost 6 bases, V lost 4 bases, and 6 bases had no gene match. Per the germline V gene, CDR1 is SQVTM and CDR2 is ANQGSEA. CDR3 length: 13 residues. The CDR3 is CSVALDRGSEQYF. Here the CDR3 DNA reads TGCAGCGTTGCCCTGGACAGGGGGAGCGAGCAGTACTTC.

CDR3 protein: CSAERTGKNIQYF. The DNA of the CDR3 is TGCAGTGCTGAACGGACGGGCAAAAACATTCAGTACTTC. The rearrangement joins TRBV20-1 to TRBJ2-4; D uncertain. There are 13 residues in the CDR3. Between the trimmed V and J ends, which lost 5 bases and 3 bases, there was a span of 11 bases. The V gene's germline CDR1 is DFQATT and CDR2 SNEGSKA (reference sequence).

This clonotype was counted at least ten times. The chain is built from TRBV4-1 and TRBJ1-6; D is perhaps TRBD1 (5 bases). The V end was cut by 4 bases, the J end by 6 bases, with 16 bases between. Germline loops: CDR1 MGHRA, CDR2 YSYEKL. The CDR3 length is 16 residues. CDR3 region: CASSLRQFGGNSPLHF. Written as DNA, the CDR3 is TGCGCCAGCAGCCTACGACAGTTTGGGGGTAATTCACCCCTCCACTTT.

CDR3 sequence: CASSLIAGSYTDTQYF. In DNA form, the CDR3 reads TGTGCCAGCAGCTTAATAGCGGGGAGTTACACAGATACGCAGTATTTT. The V and J genes are TRBV5-4 and TRBJ2-3; 8 nucleotides match TRBD2. Per germline, CDR1 SGHNT and CDR2 YYREEE (reference sequence). With 2 bases clipped from V and 2 bases from J, the junction kept 7 bases outside the gene matches. The CDR3 runs 16 residues.

This clonotype was seen more than once but under ten times. The rearrangement joins TRBV30 to TRBJ1-5; TRBD1 agrees at 10 bases. CDR1 is GTSNPN and CDR2 is SVGIG in the germline V gene (reference sequence). This CDR3 is built from 16 residues. The trim removed 3 bases at V and 0 bases at J, leaving 5 bases unmatched. The CDR3 here is CAWRGQGHYSNQPQHF. DNA for the CDR3: TGTGCCTGGAGGGGACAGGGGCATTATAGCAATCAGCCCCAGCATTTT.